This is a list of T cell receptor beta chains from one sample in a study of regulatory T cells in long-lasting Graves disease. Each CDR3 protein is one row after TCRdb ran MiXCR on the multiplex PCR reads. The sample records fewer than 400,000 distinct CDR3 sequences, around 20% being singletons. Sequencing was performed on peripheral blood mononuclear cells (PBMCs), taken when the disease was refractory, from a patient treated with antithyroid drugs. The receptors were sampled from a female donor with Graves disease. Each CDR3 is given with its conserved first and last residue. A D gene is named only where the DNA matches it firmly. Size is omitted from some rows. Given values are once, few, many or a class for expanded clones.

TRBJ2-7 TRBV6-9 many - TGTGCCAGCAGTTACGCGTCAGGGGCCTACGAGCAGTACTTC CASSYASGAYEQYF
TRBJ2-7 TRBV11-2 many TRBD1 TGTGCCAGCAGCCAATCCGGGACAGGGGGCTACGAGCAGTACTTC CASSQSGTGGYEQYF
TRBJ2-7 TRBV7-2 many - TGTGCCAGCAGTTCCCCCTCATCGCTCGAGCAGTACTTC CASSSPSSLEQYF
TRBJ2-7 TRBV6-2/TRBV6-3 - TRBD1 TGTGCCAGCAGTCGGACAGGGACGTTCTACGAGCAGTACTTC CASSRTGTFYEQYF
TRBJ2-7 TRBV28 many TRBD2 TGTGCCAGCAGTTCTGCAGCGGGGAGGAGATACGAGCAGTACTTC CASSSAAGRRYEQYF
TRBJ1-1 TRBV7-9 - - TGTGCCAGCAGCTTAGTGAGGTCTCAGGGCGTTCGGAACACTGAAGCTTTCTTT CASSLVRSQGVRNTEAFF
TRBJ2-2 TRBV7-9 few TRBD2 TGTGCCAGCAGCTGGGGACTAGCGGGGATGAACACCGGGGAGCTGTTTTTT CASSWGLAGMNTGELFF
TRBJ2-7 TRBV27 - - TGTGCCAGCAGTTATTCCTGGATGACGGGCGAGCAGTACTTC CASSYSWMTGEQYF
TRBJ2-1 TRBV28 - TRBD1 TGTGCCAGCAGTTTCGCCGGGACAGGGATCTCACTAAATGAGCAGTTCTTC CASSFAGTGISLNEQFF
TRBJ2-7 TRBV7-6 - - TGTGCCAGCAGCTCGGGACTCGGCTACGAGCAGTACTTC CASSSGLGYEQYF
TRBJ1-4 TRBV2 many - TGTGCCAGCAGAGTTCGGGAAAAACTGTTTTTT CASRVREKLFF
TRBJ2-2 TRBV24-1 - TRBD2 TGTGCCACCAGTGCCGCGACTAGCGCGAACACCGGGGAGCTGTTTTTT CATSAATSANTGELFF
TRBJ1-1 TRBV28 many TRBD1 TGTGCCAGCACCGGACAGGGGGCAATTGGGACTGAAGCTTTCTTT CASTGQGAIGTEAFF
TRBJ2-7 TRBV6-4 few - TGTGCCAGCAGTGCGACAGTTGAGTCGCACGAGCAGTACTTC CASSATVESHEQYF
TRBJ1-5 TRBV7-8 - - TGTGCCAGCAGCTTAGGGTTGGGACATCAGCCCCAGCATTTT CASSLGLGHQPQHF
TRBJ2-2 TRBV4-3 few TRBD1 TGCGCCAGCAGCCAAGCCGGGACAGGGCCCGGGGAGCTGTTTTTT CASSQAGTGPGELFF
TRBJ2-7 TRBV6-1 many TRBD2 TGTGCCAGCAGTCCTCTCGGACTAGCGGGAGCGTACGAGCAGTACTTC CASSPLGLAGAYEQYF
TRBJ2-5 TRBV2 many TRBD2 TGTGCCAGCTGGGGACTAGCCGGGGAGACCCAGTACTTC CASWGLAGETQYF
TRBJ2-3 TRBV2 - - TGTGCCAGCTCCGTCGCCGGGACTCCGATCACAGATACGCAGTATTTT CASSVAGTPITDTQYF
TRBJ2-7 TRBV7-2 many TRBD2 TGTGCCAGCAGCGTAACCGGGACTAGCAGTGACGAGCAGTACTTC CASSVTGTSSDEQYF
TRBJ2-2 TRBV7-2 - TRBD2 TGTGCCCGCAGCTTAGGGGGTCGGGGGGGTAACGGGGAGCTGTTTTTT CARSLGGRGGNGELFF
TRBJ2-7 TRBV6-9 - - TGTGCCAGCAGTTACAGGGTTCGGCAGCCCTCCTACGAGCAGCACTTC CASSYRVRQPSYEQHF
TRBJ2-2 TRBV7-9 - - TGTGCCAGCAGCTTATCGGGTGTACCCCTGAACACCGGGGAGCTGTTTTTT CASSLSGVPLNTGELFF
TRBJ1-5 TRBV19 - TRBD1 TGTGCCAGTAAAATTGGGGACAGGGTCAATCAGCCCCAGCATTTT CASKIGDRVNQPQHF
TRBJ2-7 TRBV9 - - TGTGCCAGCAGCGTAGAACCTATGGGGGCCTCCTACGAGCAGTACTTC CASSVEPMGASYEQYF
TRBJ2-7 TRBV9 - TRBD2 TGTGCCAGCAGCGCGGGACTAGCGGACGAGCAGTACTTC CASSAGLADEQYF
TRBJ2-7 TRBV20-1 - - TGCAGTGCTAGGGGGCTTTCCGAGCAGTACTTC CSARGLSEQYF
TRBJ2-7 TRBV10-3 many TRBD2 TGTGCCATCAGTCGGACTAGGCTAACGGTCTACGAGCAGTACTTC CAISRTRLTVYEQYF
TRBJ1-2 TRBV9 few - TGTGCCAGCAGCGCGATTGGTGGCTACACCTTC CASSAIGGYTF
TRBJ1-2 TRBV30 few - TGTGCCTGGAGTGTAGGGGAACTCCCTCTTGGCTACACCTTC CAWSVGELPLGYTF
TRBJ2-7 TRBV5-1 - TRBD2 TGCGCCAGCAGCTTTGGGACTAGCGGAATCTACGAGCAGTACTTC CASSFGTSGIYEQYF
TRBJ2-7 TRBV20-1 many - TGCAGTGCTAGAGGTAACCAGGGTAGTTACGAGCAGTACTTC CSARGNQGSYEQYF
TRBJ2-2 TRBV20-1 few TRBD1 TGCAGTGCTAGGGAGACAGGGGCAAGCGGGGAGCTGTTTTTT CSARETGASGELFF
TRBJ1-2 TRBV15 many TRBD1 TGTGCCACCAGCCTTCGGACAGGGCCGACTAACTATGGCTACACCTTC CATSLRTGPTNYGYTF
TRBJ2-7 TRBV20-1 - - TGCAGTGCTAGAGTCCAGACCTACGAGCAGTACTTC CSARVQTYEQYF
TRBJ1-1 TRBV6-1 - - TGTGCCAGCAGCTCGGTGGTTTCTACTGAAGCTTTCTTT CASSSVVSTEAFF
TRBJ2-7 TRBV2 many - TGTGCCAGCAGGGGGCGCATCGCCTACGAGCAGTACTTC CASRGRIAYEQYF
TRBJ1-5 TRBV28 many TRBD1 TGTGCCAGCAGTACTCTAGGGACAGGGGAACAGCCCCAGCATTTT CASSTLGTGEQPQHF
TRBJ2-7 TRBV2 - - TGTGCCAGCGCTCTAAGCTCCTACGAGCAGTACTTC CASALSSYEQYF
TRBJ2-7 TRBV10-2 many - TGCGCCAGCAGTGTAGGGGCCCCCTACGAGCAGTACTTC CASSVGAPYEQYF
TRBJ2-5 TRBV5-1 - - TGCGCCAGCAGCTCGGGCTTCTATACTGAGACCCAGTACTTC CASSSGFYTETQYF
TRBJ2-1 TRBV30 - - TGTGCCTGGAGTCCCTTACAGGAAAATGAGCAGTTCTTC CAWSPLQENEQFF
TRBJ1-5 TRBV7-2 many - TGTGCCAGCAGCGCCGAACAGGGAAATCAGCCCCAGCATTTT CASSAEQGNQPQHF
TRBJ1-5 TRBV2 many - TGTGCCAGCACAAGGGCGTCGAGCAATCAGCCCCAGCATTTT CASTRASSNQPQHF
TRBJ1-5 TRBV2 many - TGTGCCAGCGGGTTCCACCAAAGCAATCAGCCCCAGCATTTT CASGFHQSNQPQHF
TRBJ2-7 TRBV6-9 many - TGTGCCAGCAGTTACGGAGACAGGTCATTCTACGAGCAGTACTTC CASSYGDRSFYEQYF
TRBJ2-5 TRBV27 many TRBD2 TGTGCCAGCAGTTTTGGTTGGGCTAGCGGGAGGTCCGAAGAGACCCAGTACTTC CASSFGWASGRSEETQYF
TRBJ1-2 TRBV20-1 few - TGCAGTGCTGCCGGCATCGGCTACACCTTC CSAAGIGYTF
TRBJ2-3 TRBV6-5 - - TGTGCCAGCAGTTACTCACAGGTGGTAGCGAGAAATACGCAGTATTTT CASSYSQVVARNTQYF
TRBJ2-5 TRBV6-2/TRBV6-3 few - TGTGCCAGCAGTTTGGGGTCTTGGGGGAGAGAGACCCAGTACTTC CASSLGSWGRETQYF
TRBJ2-7 TRBV28 - - TGTGCCAGCGCGGTTAAGTACGAGCAGTACTTC CASAVKYEQYF
TRBJ1-5 TRBV7-2 many TRBD1 TGTGCCAGCAGCGTGTCAGGGGGTAGCGGCCAGCCCCAGCATTTT CASSVSGGSGQPQHF
TRBJ2-7 TRBV13 few - TGTGCCAGCAGCCCTGGACTGGGCTCCTCTCCCTACGAGCAGTACTTC CASSPGLGSSPYEQYF
TRBJ2-5 TRBV7-2 many - TGTGCCAGCAGCCTCACGGGACGCACCAAGGAGACCCAGTACTTC CASSLTGRTKETQYF
TRBJ2-1 TRBV2 few - TGTGCCAGCAGTGAAGCGCTTCGGGGGAATGAGCAGTTCTTC CASSEALRGNEQFF